This T cell receptor beta chain was captured in a study of T cells after yellow fever vaccination. Study-level results: A large majority of primary-vaccination clones showed up again after the booster (roughly 95% CD4, roughly 91% CD8). Although the secondary response was weaker, it peaked faster, at day 5 versus 15. Although most clonotypes did not, a small share appeared in both CD4 and CD8 compartments.

This clonotype has a count of ten or more. Its antigen is still unknown. The CDR3 loop spans 16 amino acids. V lost 5 bases to trimming and J lost 2 bases, with 18 bases between them. The germline CDR1 and CDR2 sequences are SGHRS and YFSETQ. By 5'RACE template switching, TCR cDNA was produced, with a universal primer site and UMIs added in the process. TCRdb used MiXCR to reprocess the 5' RACE reads, holding one entry per CDR3 protein. The data show approximately 510,000 distinct CDR3 sequences, about a fifth seen once. This receptor was identified in a man aged 18 to 30 who received the YFV17D yellow fever vaccine. The input for sequencing was PBMCs, taken roughly 20 days after the first yellow fever vaccination. This sequence joins TRBV5-1 and TRBJ2-3; tentatively, D is TRBD2 (6 bases). The CDR3 region has the DNA TGCGCCAGCAGGTTGTTAGCGGACCAATTCACAGATACGCAGTATTTT. Translation gives CASRLLADQFTDTQYF.